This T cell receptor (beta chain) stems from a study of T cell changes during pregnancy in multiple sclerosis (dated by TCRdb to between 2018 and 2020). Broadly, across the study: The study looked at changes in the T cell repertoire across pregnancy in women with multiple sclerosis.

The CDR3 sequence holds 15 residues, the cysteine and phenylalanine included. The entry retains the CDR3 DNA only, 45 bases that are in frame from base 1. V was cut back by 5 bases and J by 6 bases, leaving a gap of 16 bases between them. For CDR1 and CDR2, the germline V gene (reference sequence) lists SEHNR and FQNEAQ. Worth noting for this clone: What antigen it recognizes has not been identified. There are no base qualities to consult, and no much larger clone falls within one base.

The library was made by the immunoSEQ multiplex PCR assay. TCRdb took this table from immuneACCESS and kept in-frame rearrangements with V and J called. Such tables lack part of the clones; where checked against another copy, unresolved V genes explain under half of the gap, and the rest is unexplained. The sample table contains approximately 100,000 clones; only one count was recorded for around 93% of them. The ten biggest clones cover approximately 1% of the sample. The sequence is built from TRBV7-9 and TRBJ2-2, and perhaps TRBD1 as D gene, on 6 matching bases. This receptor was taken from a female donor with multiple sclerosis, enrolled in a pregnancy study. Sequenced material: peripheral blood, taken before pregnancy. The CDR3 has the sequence CASSQETGYSGELFF. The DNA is TGTGCCAGCAGCCAGGAGACAGGTTACTCCGGGGAGCTGTTTTTT.